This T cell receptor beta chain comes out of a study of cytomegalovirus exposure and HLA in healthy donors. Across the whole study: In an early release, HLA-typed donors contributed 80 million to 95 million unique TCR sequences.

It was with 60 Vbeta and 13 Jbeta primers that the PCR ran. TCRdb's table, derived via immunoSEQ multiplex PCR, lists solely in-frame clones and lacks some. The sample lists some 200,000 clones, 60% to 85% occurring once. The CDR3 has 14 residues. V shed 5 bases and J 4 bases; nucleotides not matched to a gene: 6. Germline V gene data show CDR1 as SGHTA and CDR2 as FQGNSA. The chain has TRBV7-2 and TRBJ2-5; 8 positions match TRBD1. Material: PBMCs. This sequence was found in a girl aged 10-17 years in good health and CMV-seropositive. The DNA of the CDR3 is TGTGCCAGCAGCCCCCTGACAGGGGTAGAGACCCAGTACTTC. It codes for CASSPLTGVETQYF.